The 25 T cell receptor beta chains below come from one sample, sequenced in a study of cytomegalovirus exposure and HLA in healthy donors. The PCR ran on 60 Vbeta and 13 Jbeta primers. The data were produced by immunoSEQ multiplex PCR, yet TCRdb's version contains in-frame clones alone and is incomplete. The sample table sets out fewer than 100,000 clones. Sequenced material: PBMCs. Source of these receptors: a man aged 45 to 65 in good health and CMV-seronegative.

The chain carries TRBV7-9 and TRBJ2-1; 7 positions agree with TRBD1. Germline V gene lookup returns CDR1 SEHNR and CDR2 FQNEAQ (reference sequence). J was trimmed by 0 bases and V by 8 bases; bases with no gene match: 10. The CDR3 consists of 16 residues. The CDR3 protein is CASGPQGTSSYNEQFF. The DNA for the CDR3 is TGTGCCAGCGGGCCACAGGGGACGAGCTCCTACAATGAGCAGTTCTTC.

The gene calls are TRBV2 and TRBJ2-1; D is possibly TRBD2 (7 bases). Germline values: CDR1 SNHLY, CDR2 FYNNEI. V was trimmed by 2 bases and J by 4 bases, leaving 15 bases between them. The CDR3 has 16 residues. The CDR3 nucleotides are TGTGCCAGCAGTGAATGGGGGGGGCCTTCTTACAATGAGCAGTTCTTC. Amino acid sequence: CASSEWGGPSYNEQFF.

This chain uses TRBV7-3 with TRBJ2-1; tentatively, D is TRBD1 (5 bases). The CDR3 extends over 15 amino acids. Germline CDR1 and CDR2: SGHTA and FQGTGA. V was shortened by 2 bases and J by 5 bases, with 13 bases between the two germline ends. Written as DNA, the CDR3 is TGTGCCAGCAGCTTAGGTCAGGGAATCAACAATGAGCAGTTCTTC. Amino acids: CASSLGQGINNEQFF.

The chain couples TRBV18 to TRBJ1-1, with D tentatively TRBD1 (6 bases). CDR1 is KGHSH, CDR2 LQKENI, per germline. The V end lost 1 base, the J end lost 2 bases, and 11 bases lay between the germline ends. The CDR3 has 15 amino acids. The CDR3 here is CASSPLGGTNTEAFF. The CDR3 coding sequence is TGTGCCAGCTCACCACTAGGGGGAACTAACACTGAAGCTTTCTTT.

The rearrangement joins TRBV13 to TRBJ2-1; TRBD2 might be the D (6 bases). Trimming left V 5 bases short and J 8 bases short, with 19 bases between. The CDR3 has 15 amino acids. Germline V gene lookup returns CDR1 PRHDT and CDR2 FYEKMQ (reference sequence). CDR3 sequence (DNA): TGTGCCAGCAGCCCGGGACTCCTCCGAGGCGATGAGCAGTTCTTC. Translation gives CASSPGLLRGDEQFF.

The genes are TRBV7-9 and TRBJ1-4, with 10 bases fitting TRBD1. CDR3 length equals 16 residues. The V gene end was trimmed by 0 bases and the J gene end by 5 bases; junction bases not matched to a gene: 3. Germline CDR1 is SEHNR and CDR2 is FQNEAQ (reference sequence). The DNA of the CDR3 is TGTGCCAGCAGCTTAGCTTGGGGACAGGGGAATGAAAAACTGTTTTTT. Encoded protein: CASSLAWGQGNEKLFF.

The rearrangement uses TRBV6-4 and TRBJ1-4; D is undetermined. Germline-derived CDR1 and CDR2 are MRHNA and SNTAGT. The V end was cut by 6 bases, the J end by 2 bases, with 22 bases between. The CDR3 loop spans 18 amino acids. CDR3 in DNA: TGTGCCAGCAGCGGGAACCGGACGGAAGGTCTTACTAATGAAAAACTGTTTTTT. This codes for CASSGNRTEGLTNEKLFF.

J is TRBJ2-3 and V is TRBV10-3; 7 bases line up with TRBD1. With V trimmed by 3 bases and J by 3 bases, 6 bases remained unmatched. The CDR3 has 15 residues. CDR1 ENHRY and CDR2 SYGVKD come from the germline V gene. CDR3 sequence (DNA): TGTGCCATCAGTGATAAGGGGGCTAAGACAGATACGCAGTATTTT. It codes for CAISDKGAKTDTQYF.

The chain is built from TRBV5-8 and TRBJ1-1, with 8 bases lining up with TRBD1. The ends lost 4 bases at V and 7 bases at J; junction bases unmatched: 6. Germline CDR1 is SGHTS and CDR2 is YDEGEE. CDR3 length: 13 amino acids. The CDR3 coding sequence is TGTGCCAGCAGCCTAGACAGGGGTGTTGAAGCTTTCTTT. It codes for CASSLDRGVEAFF.

The chain combines TRBV29-1 with TRBJ1-4; D is uncertain. CDR3 length equals 14 residues. In germline, CDR1 is SQVTM, CDR2 ANQGSEA. V lost 4 bases, J lost 0 bases, and 9 bases lay in between. The CDR3 loop reads CSVGGPPTNEKLFF. In nucleotides, the CDR3 is TGCAGCGTTGGAGGTCCCCCAACTAATGAAAAACTGTTTTTT.

V and J are TRBV7-9 and TRBJ1-2, with a tentative D call TRBD1 (5 bases). The germline V and J ends were trimmed by 4 bases and 5 bases, with 11 bases remaining between them. The germline CDR1 and CDR2 sequences are SEHNR and FQNEAQ (reference sequence). The CDR3 sequence is 13 residues long. CDR3 sequence: CASSSRGEYGYTF. The CDR3, as DNA: TGTGCCAGCAGCTCACGGGGGGAGTATGGCTACACCTTC.

In regard to this clone: A junction boundary mismatches the germline segment, possibly from a read error. This chain uses TRBV18 with TRBJ1-1; a possible D gene is TRBD1 (6 bases). CDR3 length: 13 residues. CDR1 is KGHSH and CDR2 is LQKENI in the germline V gene. As DNA, the CDR3 is TGTGCCAGCTCACAGTTAAGGGACACTGAAGCTCTCTTT. The encoded protein is CASSQLRDTEALF.

This rearrangement joins TRBV9 to TRBJ2-1, with 10 bases identical to TRBD1. V lost 4 bases to trimming and J lost 2 bases; unmatched junction nucleotides: 6. The CDR3 sequence is 16 residues long. CDR1 is SGDLS and CDR2 is YYNGEE in the germline V gene. The CDR3 spells CASSQMGTGAYNEQFF. CDR3 sequence (DNA): TGTGCCAGCAGCCAAATGGGGACAGGGGCCTACAATGAGCAGTTCTTC.

The genes are TRBV19 and TRBJ2-2; TRBD2 agrees at 7 bases. Losses at the gene ends were 8 bases for V and 4 bases for J; bases not matched to a gene: 10. Germline loops: CDR1 LNHDA, CDR2 SQIVND (reference sequence). The CDR3 spans 15 residues. The CDR3 spells CASAVWGGSTGELFF. The CDR3 DNA reads as TGTGCCAGTGCAGTTTGGGGAGGGTCCACCGGGGAGCTGTTTTTT. The complete variable domain, with remaining parts taken from reference TRBV19 and TRBJ2-2, reads DGGITQSPKYLFRKEGQNVTLSCEQNLNHDAMYWYRQDPGQGLRLIYYSQIVNDFQKGDIAEGYSVSREKKESFPLTVTSAQKNPTAFYLCASAVWGGSTGELFFGEGSRLTVL.

The rearrangement links TRBV6-6 to TRBJ2-3; the D is unclear. V lost 2 bases to trimming and J lost 11 bases, with 8 bases between them. The CDR3 consists of 11 residues. The V gene's germline CDR1 is MNHNY and CDR2 SVGAGI (reference sequence). The CDR3 here is CASSYQNQQYF. The CDR3 DNA reads TGTGCCAGCAGTTACCAAAATCAGCAGTATTTT.

This chain connects TRBV6-5 to TRBJ2-1; D might be TRBD1 (7 bases). The germline V and J ends were trimmed by 0 bases and 8 bases, with 14 bases remaining between them. The CDR3 is 15 residues long. CDR1 is MNHEY, CDR2 SVGAGI, per germline. This CDR3 reads CASSYSLTRGDEQFF. The DNA for the CDR3 is TGTGCCAGCAGTTACTCGCTGACCAGGGGGGATGAGCAGTTCTTC.

As DNA, the CDR3 is TGTGCCAGCAGCCCCCAGGGAAGCTCCTACGAGCAGTACTTC. Translation: CASSPQGSSYEQYF. V gene TRBV5-6 combines with J gene TRBJ2-7, with a tentative D call TRBD1 (5 bases). There are 14 residues in the CDR3. CDR1 is SGHDT and CDR2 is YYEEEE in the germline V gene. V was clipped by 4 bases and J by 0 bases, with 11 bases between them.

The chain has TRBV4-2 and TRBJ2-6, with no clear D. Germline V gives CDR1 LGHNA, CDR2 YNFKEQ. The CDR3 totals 16 residues. V lost 2 bases and J lost 2, with 10 bases in between. For the CDR3, the DNA is TGTGCCAGCAGCCAATCAGGATTGGCTGGGGCCAACGTCCTGACTTTC. It specifies CASSQSGLAGANVLTF.

V is TRBV5-1 and J is TRBJ1-2; a possible D gene is TRBD1 (6 bases). Germline V gives CDR1 SGHRS, CDR2 YFSETQ. CDR3 length: 21 amino acids. The V and J ends lost 4 bases and 0 bases respectively, with 31 bases between them. The DNA for the CDR3 is TGCGCCAGCAGCCAAGGAACAGGGCAGCGGAAAACCAGAACAACTAACTATGGCTACACCTTC. It codes for CASSQGTGQRKTRTTNYGYTF.

The V and J genes are TRBV14 and TRBJ2-3, with D possibly matching TRBD1 (6 bases). V lost 6 bases, J lost 2 bases, and 15 bases lay in between. The CDR3 loop spans 15 amino acids. Germline CDR1 reads SGHDN; CDR2 reads FVKESK. CDR3 nucleotide sequence: TGTGCCAGCAGGGGACGACAGGAGTACACAGATACGCAGTATTTT. This translates into CASRGRQEYTDTQYF.

The chain couples TRBV9 to TRBJ2-1; D might be TRBD1 (6 bases). CDR1 and CDR2 from the germline V gene are SGDLS and YYNGEE. V was clipped by 5 bases and J by 1 base, with 13 bases between them. The CDR3 spans 15 residues. This chain's CDR3 is CASSSQGTSYNEQFF. The CDR3 DNA sequence: TGTGCCAGCAGTTCCCAGGGGACATCCTACAATGAGCAGTTCTTC. The full variable domain, rest sourced from reference TRBV9 and TRBJ2-1, is DSGVTQTPKHLITATGQRVTLRCSPRSGDLSVYWYQQSLDQGLQFLIQYYNGEERAKGNILERFSAQQFPDLHSELNLSSLELGDSALYFCASSSQGTSYNEQFFGPGTRLTVL.

This chain links TRBV9 with TRBJ2-6, with 8 bases matching TRBD1. J gave up 0 bases and V 0 bases, and 8 bases lay outside the gene matches. CDR1 SGDLS and CDR2 YYNGEE come from the germline V gene. This CDR3 has 19 amino acids. CDR3 coding DNA: TGTGCCAGCAGCGTAGGGGTGACAGGGGTTATCTCTGGGGCCAACGTCCTGACTTTC. Its protein product is CASSVGVTGVISGANVLTF.

This chain connects TRBV6-4 to TRBJ2-3, with TRBD2 matching 8 bases. Germline CDR1 and CDR2: MRHNA and SNTAGT. This CDR3 has 15 amino acids. After removal of 2 bases from V and 5 bases from J, the junction contained 6 bases not matched to a gene. This chain's CDR3 is CASSDTGGPLDTQYF. DNA of the CDR3: TGTGCCAGCAGTGACACGGGGGGGCCTTTAGATACGCAGTATTTT.

The chain is built from TRBV4-3 and TRBJ1-2, with D unclear. CDR1 and CDR2 (germline): LGHNA, YSLEER. Trimming cost V 0 bases and J 8 bases, with 16 bases left between them. CDR3 length: 15 amino acids. The CDR3: CASSQDFATLGGYTF. The DNA of the CDR3 is TGCGCCAGCAGCCAAGATTTCGCCACTCTCGGGGGCTACACCTTC.

The V gene is TRBV11-2, the J gene TRBJ2-5, with a possible D match to TRBD2 (5 bases). Trimming pared 4 bases from V and 7 bases from J, leaving 16 bases between. Germline V gives CDR1 SGHAT, CDR2 FQNNGV. The CDR3 sequence is 14 residues long. The CDR3 loop reads CASSSVPTRGTQYF. The CDR3 DNA sequence: TGTGCCAGCAGCTCAGTCCCAACCCGGGGGACCCAGTACTTC.